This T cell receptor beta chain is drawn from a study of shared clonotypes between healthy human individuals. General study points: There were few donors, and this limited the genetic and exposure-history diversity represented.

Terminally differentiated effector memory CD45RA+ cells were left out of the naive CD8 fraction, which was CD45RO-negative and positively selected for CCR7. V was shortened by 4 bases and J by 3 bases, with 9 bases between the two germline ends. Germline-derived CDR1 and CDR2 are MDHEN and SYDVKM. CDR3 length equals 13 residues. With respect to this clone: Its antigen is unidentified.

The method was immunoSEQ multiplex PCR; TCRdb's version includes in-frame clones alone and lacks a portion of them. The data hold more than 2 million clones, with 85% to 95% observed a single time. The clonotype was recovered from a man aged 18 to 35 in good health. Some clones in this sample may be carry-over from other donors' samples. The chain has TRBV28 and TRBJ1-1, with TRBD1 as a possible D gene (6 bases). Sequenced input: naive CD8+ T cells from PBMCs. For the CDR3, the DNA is TGTGCCAGCAGTTATACAGGGTACACTGAAGCTTTCTTT. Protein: CASSYTGYTEAFF.